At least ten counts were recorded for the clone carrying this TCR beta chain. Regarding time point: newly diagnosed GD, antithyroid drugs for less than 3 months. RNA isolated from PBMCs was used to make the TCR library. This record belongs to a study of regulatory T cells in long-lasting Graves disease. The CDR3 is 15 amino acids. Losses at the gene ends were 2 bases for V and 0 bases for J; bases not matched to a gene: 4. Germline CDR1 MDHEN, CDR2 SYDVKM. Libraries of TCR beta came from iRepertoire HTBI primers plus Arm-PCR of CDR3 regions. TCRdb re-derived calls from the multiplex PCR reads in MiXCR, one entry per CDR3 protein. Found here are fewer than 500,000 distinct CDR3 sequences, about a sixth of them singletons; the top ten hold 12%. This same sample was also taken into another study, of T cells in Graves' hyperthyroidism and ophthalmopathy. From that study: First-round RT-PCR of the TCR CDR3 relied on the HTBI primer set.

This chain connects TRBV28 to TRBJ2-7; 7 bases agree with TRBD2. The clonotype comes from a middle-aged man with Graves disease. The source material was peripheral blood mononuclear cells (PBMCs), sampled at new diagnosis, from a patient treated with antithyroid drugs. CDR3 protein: CASSLGGRRSYEQYF. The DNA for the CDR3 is TGTGCCAGCAGTTTAGGCGGGAGACGCTCCTACGAGCAGTACTTC.